These 29 T cell receptor beta chains were all obtained from the same sample, sequenced in a study of shared clonotypes between healthy human individuals. Produced via immunoSEQ multiplex PCR; TCRdb's table is partial and in-frame only. The sample yields over 1.5 million clones, approximately 98% seen once. Specimen: naive CD4+ T cells sorted from blood. The subset was: CD45RA+ positively selected. The source is a man younger than 40 in good health.

J is TRBJ1-1 and V is TRBV5-1; D is possibly TRBD1 (5 bases). The V gene lost 0 bases and the J gene lost 4 bases, with 16 bases spanning the gap. This CDR3 spans 16 amino acids. The germline V gene encodes CDR1 SGHRS and CDR2 YFSETQ. In nucleotides, the CDR3 is TGCGCCAGCAGCTTGGGGGACTACGAAAGGGGCACTGAAGCTTTCTTT. Residues: CASSLGDYERGTEAFF.

The J gene is TRBJ2-5, the V gene TRBV18, with D possibly being TRBD1 (5 bases). The V end was cut by 2 bases, the J end by 1 base, with 8 bases between. Per the germline V gene, CDR1 is KGHSH and CDR2 is LQKENI. CDR3 size: 14 residues. CDR3 sequence (DNA): TGTGCCAGCTCACCAAAGGGGTCCCAAGAGACCCAGTACTTC. Translated, it gives CASSPKGSQETQYF.

This chain links TRBV28 with TRBJ2-7; D is unresolved. The germline V gene has CDR1 MDHEN and CDR2 SYDVKM. V lost 6 bases, J lost 6 bases, and 15 bases lay in between. CDR3 length: 13 residues. The CDR3 sequence is CASSPPVLAEQYF. CDR3 coding DNA: TGTGCCAGCAGCCCCCCGGTGTTGGCCGAGCAGTACTTC.

V gene TRBV10-2 combines with J gene TRBJ2-7; maybe TRBD1 (7 bases). The CDR3 has 15 amino acids. Germline lookup yields CDR1 WSHSY and CDR2 SAAADI. V shed 9 bases and J shed 0 bases, with 18 bases lying between them. This CDR3 is CASWGQGEASYEQYF. The CDR3 nucleotides read TGCGCCAGTTGGGGGCAGGGGGAGGCCTCCTACGAGCAGTACTTC.

The rearrangement joins TRBV15 to TRBJ2-1; 7 positions agree with TRBD2. V lost 2 bases to trimming and J lost 0 bases; unmatched junction nucleotides: 7. Germline V gene lookup returns CDR1 LNHNV and CDR2 YYDKDF (reference sequence). The CDR3 loop spans 17 amino acids. This CDR3 is CATSRSLGGSSYNEQFF. CDR3 sequence (DNA): TGTGCCACCAGCAGAAGCTTGGGCGGGAGCTCCTACAATGAGCAGTTCTTC.

The V and J genes are TRBV2 and TRBJ2-7, with 9 bases lining up with TRBD1. This CDR3 contains 14 residues. Germline V lookup: CDR1 SNHLY, CDR2 FYNNEI. With V trimmed by 4 bases and J by 1 base, 2 bases remained unmatched. CDR3 residues: CASSAGQGSYEQYF. The CDR3 nucleotides read TGTGCCAGCAGTGCCGGACAGGGGTCCTACGAGCAGTACTTC.

This chain connects TRBV6-5 to TRBJ1-5; D unclear. Trimming shortened V by 0 bases and J by 3 bases, and 9 bases separated the two germline ends. In germline, CDR1 is MNHEY, CDR2 SVGAGI. The length of the CDR3 is 15 residues. The CDR3 sequence: CASSYSFLVNQPQHF. The CDR3 DNA is TGTGCCAGCAGTTACTCGTTCCTGGTCAATCAGCCCCAGCATTTT.

The rearrangement uses TRBV7-3 and TRBJ2-1; 9 bases align to TRBD1. The CDR3 consists of 15 residues. The germline CDR1 and CDR2 sequences are SGHTA and FQGTGA. V shed 5 bases, J shed 7 bases, and the junction held 9 bases outside the gene matches. CDR3 protein: CASSAPGQGGNEQFF. CDR3 nucleotides: TGTGCCAGCAGCGCCCCGGGACAGGGAGGGAATGAGCAGTTCTTC.

This clone has only one observation. The chain is built from TRBV28 and TRBJ1-3; 7 bases agree with TRBD1. In germline, CDR1 is MDHEN, CDR2 SYDVKM. With V trimmed by 6 bases and J by 3 bases, 8 bases remained unmatched. The CDR3 is made up of 15 amino acids. The CDR3 coding sequence is TGTGCCAGCAGCTACAATCGGGACAGTGGAAACACCATATATTTT. This encodes CASSYNRDSGNTIYF.

V usage is TRBV5-3 and J usage is TRBJ2-7; the D gene is possibly TRBD2 (6 bases). TRBV5-3 is an open reading frame, and its role is uncertain. The CDR3 has 13 residues. V was pared by 10 bases and J by 1 base, with 15 bases between. The DNA for the CDR3 is TGTGCCGGGACGGGACTTAGATCCTACGAGCAGTACTTC. Protein sequence: CAGTGLRSYEQYF.

The chain uses TRBV30 and TRBJ1-5, with D unresolved. Germline CDR1 GTSNPN, CDR2 SVGIG (reference sequence). Trimming removed 4 bases from V and 3 bases from J, with 13 bases in between. The CDR3 is 14 amino acids. The CDR3 sequence: CAWTSGAVNQPQHF. The CDR3 DNA sequence: TGTGCCTGGACTTCTGGAGCGGTCAATCAGCCCCAGCATTTT.

The gene calls are TRBV23-1 and TRBJ2-7, with 7 bases that match TRBD1. TRBV23-1 is an ORF for which the function is uncertain. This CDR3 has 14 residues. V lost 4 bases to trimming and J lost 3 bases; unmatched junction nucleotides: 6. The CDR3 spells CASSLETGIYEQYF. CDR3 coding DNA: TGCGCCAGCAGTCTCGAGACAGGGATCTACGAGCAGTACTTC.

V is TRBV7-8 and J is TRBJ2-1, with D possibly matching TRBD2 (5 bases). V lost 0 bases and J 7 bases, leaving 10 bases between the germline ends. The germline gives CDR1 SGHVS, CDR2 FQNEAQ. The length of the CDR3 is 14 residues. The CDR3: CASSLALRGNEQFF. The CDR3 nucleotides read TGTGCCAGCAGCTTAGCGCTACGGGGAAATGAGCAGTTCTTC.

This chain links TRBV18 with TRBJ2-1, with 7 bases matching TRBD2. V shed 2 bases, J shed 5 bases, and the junction held 6 bases outside the gene matches. CDR1 and CDR2 (germline): KGHSH, LQKENI. The CDR3 totals 15 residues. CDR3 sequence: CASSPSGLLNNEQFF. The CDR3 region has the DNA TGTGCCAGCTCACCATCGGGACTACTTAACAATGAGCAGTTCTTC.

On this clone: Relative to the germline gene, one junction end is altered; a read error may explain this. The V gene is TRBV29-1, the J gene TRBJ1-2; 7 positions agree with TRBD1. Germline CDR1 and CDR2: SQVTM and ANQGSEA. This CDR3 is built from 12 residues. CDR3 in DNA: TGCAGCGAAGGCATCCGGGACAGTATTTTATCCTTC. Amino acids: CSEGIRDSILSF. The entire variable domain, with the rest obtained from reference TRBV29-1 and TRBJ1-2, is as follows: SAVISQKPSRDICQRGTSLTIQCQVDSQVTMMFWYRQQPGQSLTLIATANQGSEATYESGFVIDKFPISRPNLTFSTLTVSNMSPEDSSIYLCSEGIRDSILSFGSGTRLTVV.

This chain connects TRBV28 to TRBJ1-2; a possible D gene is TRBD1 (5 bases). Germline CDR1 MDHEN, CDR2 SYDVKM. V was clipped by 6 bases and J by 2 bases, with 16 bases between them. The CDR3 spans 15 residues. This chain's CDR3 is CASSAGLRGNYGYTF. The CDR3 DNA is TGTGCCAGCAGCGCGGGACTGCGGGGGAACTATGGCTACACCTTC.

This chain links TRBV11-2 with TRBJ2-7; a possible D gene is TRBD1 (6 bases). V was clipped by 5 bases and J by 11 bases, with 19 bases between them. Germline loops: CDR1 SGHAT, CDR2 FQNNGV. CDR3 length: 13 amino acids. The CDR3 sequence: CASSHRVLEEEYF. Written as DNA, the CDR3 is TGTGCCAGCAGCCACAGGGTCCTCGAGGAGGAGTACTTC.

The V gene is TRBV19, the J gene TRBJ2-3, with TRBD1 matching over 7 bases. This CDR3 contains 15 residues. CDR1 LNHDA and CDR2 SQIVND come from the germline V gene (reference sequence). V was clipped by 10 bases and J by 2 bases; unmatched bases: 12. Written as DNA, the CDR3 is TGTGCCACCGACAGACCGGGACAGAACACAGATACGCAGTATTTT. This translates into CATDRPGQNTDTQYF.

J is TRBJ2-7 and V is TRBV6-5; TRBD2 matches 9 bases. Trimming cost V 1 base and J 8 bases; bases outside gene matches: 6. The CDR3 is made up of 14 amino acids. Germline CDR1 MNHEY, CDR2 SVGAGI. This CDR3 reads CASSYFSGSSQQYF. In DNA, the CDR3 is TGTGCCAGCAGTTACTTTAGCGGGAGCAGCCAGCAGTACTTC.

Comment on this clone: Other DNA sequences from this sample encode an identical CDR3 as well. This sequence joins TRBV29-1 and TRBJ2-5, with TRBD2 as a possible D gene (6 bases). CDR3 length: 12 residues. Germline V lookup: CDR1 SQVTM, CDR2 ANQGSEA. The V end was cut by 4 bases, the J end by 2 bases, with 8 bases between. As DNA, the CDR3 is TGCAGCGTTGGGAGGGGTCAAGAGACCCAGTACTTC. This encodes CSVGRGQETQYF.

The chain links TRBV28 to TRBJ2-1, with TRBD1 as a possible D gene (6 bases). The V and J ends lost 5 bases and 4 bases respectively, with 12 bases between them. The CDR3 has 14 residues. Germline-derived CDR1 and CDR2 are MDHEN and SYDVKM. This chain's CDR3 is CASSGQGRYNEQFF. CDR3 DNA sequence: TGTGCCAGCAGTGGGCAGGGGCGTTACAATGAGCAGTTCTTC. Filled out from reference TRBV28 and TRBJ2-1, the complete variable domain reads DVKVTQSSRYLVKRTGEKVFLECVQDMDHENMFWYRQDPGLGLRLIYFSYDVKMKEKGDIPEGYSVSREKKERFSLILESASTNQTSMYLCASSGQGRYNEQFFGPGTRLTVL.

CDR3 residues: CASSLAELAGNHTQYF. The CDR3 nucleotides read TGTGCCAGCAGCTTAGCGGAGCTAGCGGGAAATCATACGCAGTATTTT. The V and J genes are TRBV7-2 and TRBJ2-3; 9 nucleotides align to TRBD2. Per the germline V gene, CDR1 is SGHTA and CDR2 is FQGNSA. V dropped 0 bases and J dropped 7; count of bases not matched to a gene: 8. CDR3 size: 16 residues. The entire variable domain, with the rest obtained from reference TRBV7-2 and TRBJ2-3, is as follows: GAGVSQSPSNKVTEKGKDVELRCDPISGHTALYWYRQSLGQGLEFLIYFQGNSAPDKSGLPSDRFSAERTGGSVSTLTIQRTQQEDSAVYLCASSLAELAGNHTQYFGPGTRLTVL.

This chain links TRBV19 with TRBJ2-5; D perhaps matches TRBD2 (5 bases). V was trimmed by 0 bases and J by 7 bases, leaving 9 bases between them. The CDR3 has 13 residues. Germline V gene sequence: CDR1 LNHDA, CDR2 SQIVND (reference sequence). The CDR3 loop reads CASSIERVGTQYF. As DNA, the CDR3 is TGTGCCAGTAGTATAGAGAGGGTTGGGACCCAGTACTTC.

This sequence joins TRBV2 and TRBJ2-1, with 10 bases that match TRBD1. The trim removed 2 bases at V and 6 bases at J, leaving 4 bases unmatched. CDR1 SNHLY and CDR2 FYNNEI come from the germline V gene. The CDR3 length is 15 residues. CDR3 nucleotide sequence: TGTGCCAGCAGTGAACAGGGGACAGGGGTCAATGAGCAGTTCTTC. Translation gives CASSEQGTGVNEQFF.

V usage is TRBV5-6 and J usage is TRBJ1-5, with TRBD1 identical over 9 bases. The CDR3 loop spans 14 amino acids. The germline V gene encodes CDR1 SGHDT and CDR2 YYEEEE. With V trimmed by 2 bases and J by 6 bases, 3 bases remained unmatched. The CDR3 DNA reads as TGTGCCAGCAGCTTACAGGGGGCGGGTCAGCCCCAGCATTTT. It is translated as CASSLQGAGQPQHF.

This clone was observed a single time. V and J are TRBV30 and TRBJ1-1, with unresolved D. The germline CDR1 and CDR2 sequences are GTSNPN and SVGIG (reference sequence). This CDR3 region has 13 residues. The ends were cut back, 5 bases at V and 11 bases at J, with 21 bases in the middle. The CDR3 spells CAWGNGGPSLAFF. DNA of the CDR3: TGTGCCTGGGGCAACGGCGGGCCGAGCCTGGCTTTCTTT.

The chain joins TRBV9 to TRBJ2-1, with 10 bases matching TRBD2. V gave up 1 base and J gave up 9 bases; unmatched junction bases: 4. Looked up from germline, CDR1 is SGDLS and CDR2 is YYNGEE. The CDR3 is 14 amino acids. CDR3 sequence: CASSVSGRGSEQFF. CDR3 sequence (DNA): TGTGCCAGCAGCGTAAGCGGGAGGGGAAGTGAGCAGTTCTTC.

The chain uses TRBV5-1 and TRBJ2-7, with TRBD1 matching 7 bases. The germline V gene has CDR1 SGHRS and CDR2 YFSETQ. CDR3 length: 14 amino acids. V was clipped by 4 bases and J by 3 bases; unmatched bases: 7. In nucleotides, the CDR3 is TGCGCCAGCAGCCCAGACAGGGAGAGCTACGAGCAGTACTTC. This sequence encodes CASSPDRESYEQYF.

Comments on this clone: The same CDR3 arises from other DNA sequences in this sample as well. This chain uses TRBV7-2 with TRBJ2-1; a weak D match, TRBD2 (5 bases). From germline, CDR1 is SGHTA and CDR2 FQGNSA. The CDR3 runs to 12 residues. V was shortened by 5 bases and J by 9 bases, with 11 bases between the two germline ends. The CDR3 sequence: CASSLAGSEQFF. In DNA form, the CDR3 reads TGTGCCAGCAGCCTCGCGGGTTCTGAGCAGTTCTTC.